The clone carrying this T cell receptor (beta chain) has only one observation. Its matching antigen is unknown. Generated by immunoSEQ multiplex PCR, the TCRdb table keeps only in-frame clones and is missing some. The sample comprises 250,000 to 300,000 clones, approximately 86% of which are singletons, and 1% rests with the top ten. V was trimmed by 6 bases and J by 7 bases, leaving 10 bases between them. CDR1 is WNHNN, CDR2 SYGVQD, per germline (reference sequence). CDR3 length: 13 amino acids. This sample was taken from a study of cytomegalovirus exposure and HLA in healthy donors. Study-wide results and limits: Cytomegalovirus status was reportedly diagnosed by the classifier with high sensitivity and specificity. Most TCRs appeared rarely, but some public TCRs recurred in many donors. Researchers catalogued around 150 TCR beta chains as cytomegalovirus-associated.

The donors belonged to the roughly 120-subject validation cohort, separate from the roughly 700-subject first cohort. Sequenced sample: PBMCs. V is TRBV10-1 and J is TRBJ1-6; maybe TRBD1 (5 bases). The sequence came from a woman between 18 and 30 years old in good health and CMV-seronegative. This CDR3 reads CASSLRTNSPLHF. The CDR3 DNA sequence: TGCGCCAGCAGCCTCCGGACAAATTCACCCCTCCACTTT.